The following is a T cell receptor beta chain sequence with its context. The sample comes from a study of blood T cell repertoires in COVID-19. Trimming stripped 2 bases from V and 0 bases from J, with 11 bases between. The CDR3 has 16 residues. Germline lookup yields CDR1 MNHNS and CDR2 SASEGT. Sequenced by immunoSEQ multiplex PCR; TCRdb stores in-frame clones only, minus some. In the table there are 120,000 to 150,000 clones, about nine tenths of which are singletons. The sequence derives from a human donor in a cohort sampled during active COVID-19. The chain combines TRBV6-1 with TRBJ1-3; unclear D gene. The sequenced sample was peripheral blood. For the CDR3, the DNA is TGTGCCAGCAGTGAATCTATCTATTACTCTGGAAACACCATATATTTT. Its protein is CASSESIYYSGNTIYF.